This T cell receptor beta chain emerged from a study of graft-versus-host responses after intestinal transplantation. In the study overall: Recipients were given multivisceral, liver-intestinal, or isolated intestinal transplants. Induction with anti-thymocyte globulin, then tacrolimus and steroids for approximately three years, was given to all recipients. Study-level findings and limits: Elevated graft-versus-host to host-versus-graft clonal ratios in allografts were recorded for patients with graft-donor T cell macrochimerism. Recipient marrow contained GvH clones, some of which appeared first in ileum or blood.

V lost 0 bases to trimming and J lost 5 bases, with 6 bases between them. Germline CDR1 is SGHRS and CDR2 is YFSETQ. This CDR3 contains 13 residues. On this clone: Its target is not known. This CDR3 is also generated by other DNA sequences in the sample.

Sequencing was performed with immunoSEQ multiplex PCR; in TCRdb, only in-frame clones are kept and a portion is missing. This repertoire shows some 150,000 clones, approximately 91% found once; its top ten account for approximately 0.2%. The rearrangement links TRBV5-1 to TRBJ1-5; unclear D gene. The starting material was unstimulated CD4+ T cells sorted from spleen or lymph node cells, obtained before intestinal transplant. This receptor was identified in a human donor who received an intestinal transplant. CDR3 region: CASSLDSYQPQHF. CDR3 in DNA: TGCGCCAGCAGCTTGGACAGCTATCAGCCCCAGCATTTT.